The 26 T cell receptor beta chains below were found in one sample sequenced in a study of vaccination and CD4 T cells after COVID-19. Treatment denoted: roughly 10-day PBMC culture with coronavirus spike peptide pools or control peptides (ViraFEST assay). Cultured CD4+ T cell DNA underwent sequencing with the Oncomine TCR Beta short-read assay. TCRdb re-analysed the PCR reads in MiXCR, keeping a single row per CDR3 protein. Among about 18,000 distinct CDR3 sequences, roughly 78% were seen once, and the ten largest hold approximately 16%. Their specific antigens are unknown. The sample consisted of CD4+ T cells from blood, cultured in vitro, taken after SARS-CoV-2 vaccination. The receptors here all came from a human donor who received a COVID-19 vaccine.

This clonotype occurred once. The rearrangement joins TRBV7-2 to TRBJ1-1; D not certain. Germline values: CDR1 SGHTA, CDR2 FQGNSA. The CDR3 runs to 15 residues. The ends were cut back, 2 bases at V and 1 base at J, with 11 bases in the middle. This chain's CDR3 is CASSLRVRTNTEAFF. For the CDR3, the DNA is TGTGCCAGCAGCTTACGGGTCAGGACGAACACTGAAGCTTTCTTT.

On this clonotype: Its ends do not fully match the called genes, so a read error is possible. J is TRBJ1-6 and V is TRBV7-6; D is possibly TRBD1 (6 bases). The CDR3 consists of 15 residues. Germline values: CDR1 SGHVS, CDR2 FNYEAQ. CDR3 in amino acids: CASSLAEGGNSPLHF. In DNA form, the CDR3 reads TGTGCCAGCAGCCTAGCTGAGGGGGGTAATTCACCCCTCCACTTT.

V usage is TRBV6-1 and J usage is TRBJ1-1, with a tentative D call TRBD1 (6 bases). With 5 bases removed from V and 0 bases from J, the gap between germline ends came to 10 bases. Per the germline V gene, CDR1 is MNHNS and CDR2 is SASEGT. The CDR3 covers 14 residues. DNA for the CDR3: TGTGCCAGCAGTAGACAGGCCATGAACACTGAAGCTTTCTTT. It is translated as CASSRQAMNTEAFF.

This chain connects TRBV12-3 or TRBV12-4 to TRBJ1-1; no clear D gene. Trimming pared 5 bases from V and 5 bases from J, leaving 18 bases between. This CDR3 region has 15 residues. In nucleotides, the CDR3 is TGTGCCAGCAGTCCCTCAAGGCTAGGTAGGACTGAAGCTTTCTTT. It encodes CASSPSRLGRTEAFF.

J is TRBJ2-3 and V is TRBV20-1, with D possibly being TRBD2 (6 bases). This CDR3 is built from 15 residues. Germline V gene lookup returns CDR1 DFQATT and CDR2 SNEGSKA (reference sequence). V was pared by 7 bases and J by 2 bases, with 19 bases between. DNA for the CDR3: TGCAGTGTTGGGGAAGGCGGGGCTTACACAGATACGCAGTATTTT. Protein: CSVGEGGAYTDTQYF.

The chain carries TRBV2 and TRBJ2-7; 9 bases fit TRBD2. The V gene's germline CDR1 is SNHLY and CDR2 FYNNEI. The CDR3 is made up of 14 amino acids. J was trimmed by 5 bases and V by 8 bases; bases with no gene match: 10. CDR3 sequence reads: CASSLRGGKDEQYF. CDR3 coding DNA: TGTGCCAGCTCCCTGCGGGGGGGCAAAGACGAGCAGTACTTC.

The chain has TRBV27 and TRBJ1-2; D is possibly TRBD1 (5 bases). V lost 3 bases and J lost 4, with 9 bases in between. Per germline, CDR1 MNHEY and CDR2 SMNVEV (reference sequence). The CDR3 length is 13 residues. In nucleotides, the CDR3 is TGTGCCAGCAGTTTTCCAGGGCCCTATGGCTACACCTTC. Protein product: CASSFPGPYGYTF.

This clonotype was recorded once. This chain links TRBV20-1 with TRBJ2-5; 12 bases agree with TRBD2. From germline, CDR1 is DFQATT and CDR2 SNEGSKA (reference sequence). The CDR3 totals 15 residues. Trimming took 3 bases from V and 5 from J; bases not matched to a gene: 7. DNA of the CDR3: TGCAGTGCTAGTTTTTCTAGCGGGGGGGTGGAGACCCAGTACTTC. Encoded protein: CSASFSSGGVETQYF.

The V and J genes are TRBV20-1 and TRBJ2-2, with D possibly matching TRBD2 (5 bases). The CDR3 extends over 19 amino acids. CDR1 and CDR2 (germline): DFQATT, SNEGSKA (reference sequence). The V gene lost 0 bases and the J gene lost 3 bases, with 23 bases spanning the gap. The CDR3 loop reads CSARDMNAPGTRDTGELFF. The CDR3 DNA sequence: TGCAGTGCTAGAGATATGAACGCTCCGGGTACTAGGGACACCGGGGAGCTGTTTTTT.

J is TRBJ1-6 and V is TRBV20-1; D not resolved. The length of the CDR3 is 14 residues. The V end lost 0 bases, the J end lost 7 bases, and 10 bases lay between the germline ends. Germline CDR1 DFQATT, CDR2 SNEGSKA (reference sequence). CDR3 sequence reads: CSARDPDGNSPLHF. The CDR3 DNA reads TGCAGTGCTAGAGATCCGGATGGGAATTCACCCCTCCACTTT.

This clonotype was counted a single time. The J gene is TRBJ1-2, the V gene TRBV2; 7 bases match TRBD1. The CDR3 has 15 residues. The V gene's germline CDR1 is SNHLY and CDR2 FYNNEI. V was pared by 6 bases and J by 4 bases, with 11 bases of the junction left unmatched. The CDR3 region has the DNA TGTGCCAGCAGAGATAAGACAGGGCCTTTCTATGGCTACACCTTC. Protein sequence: CASRDKTGPFYGYTF.

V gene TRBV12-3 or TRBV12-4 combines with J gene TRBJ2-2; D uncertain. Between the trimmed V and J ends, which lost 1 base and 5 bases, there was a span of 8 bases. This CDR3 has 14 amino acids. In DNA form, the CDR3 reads TGTGCCAGCAGTTTAGGCTGGGGAACCGGGGAGCTGTTTTTT. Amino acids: CASSLGWGTGELFF.

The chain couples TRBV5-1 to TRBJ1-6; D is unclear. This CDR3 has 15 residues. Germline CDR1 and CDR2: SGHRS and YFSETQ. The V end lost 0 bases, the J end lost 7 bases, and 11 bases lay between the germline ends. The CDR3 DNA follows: TGCGCCAGCAGCTTGGCCCCGGGTAACAATTCACCCCTCCACTTT. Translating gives CASSLAPGNNSPLHF.

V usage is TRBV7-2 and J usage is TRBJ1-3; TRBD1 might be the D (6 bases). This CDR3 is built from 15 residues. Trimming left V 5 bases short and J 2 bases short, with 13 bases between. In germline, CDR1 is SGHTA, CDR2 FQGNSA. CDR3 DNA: TGTGCCAGCAGCCCTCAGACAGGCGCTGGAAACACCATATATTTT. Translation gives CASSPQTGAGNTIYF.

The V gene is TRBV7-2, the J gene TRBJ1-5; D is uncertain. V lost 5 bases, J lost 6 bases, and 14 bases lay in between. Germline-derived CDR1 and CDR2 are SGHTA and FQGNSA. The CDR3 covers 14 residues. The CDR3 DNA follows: TGTGCCAGCAGCCCTAGGGCGCATGGTCAGCCCCAGCATTTT. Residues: CASSPRAHGQPQHF.

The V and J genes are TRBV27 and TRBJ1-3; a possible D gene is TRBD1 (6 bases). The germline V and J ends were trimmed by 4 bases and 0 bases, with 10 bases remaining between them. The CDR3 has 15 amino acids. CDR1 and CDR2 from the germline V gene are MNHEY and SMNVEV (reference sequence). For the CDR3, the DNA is TGTGCCAGCAGTTCCACAGGGATCTCTGGAAACACCATATATTTT. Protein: CASSSTGISGNTIYF.

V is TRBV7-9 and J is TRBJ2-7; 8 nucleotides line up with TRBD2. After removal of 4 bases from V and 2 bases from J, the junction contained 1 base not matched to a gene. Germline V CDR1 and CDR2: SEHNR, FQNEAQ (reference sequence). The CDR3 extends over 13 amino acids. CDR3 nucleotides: TGTGCCAGCAGCTGGGGACTAGCCTACGAGCAGTACTTC. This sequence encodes CASSWGLAYEQYF.

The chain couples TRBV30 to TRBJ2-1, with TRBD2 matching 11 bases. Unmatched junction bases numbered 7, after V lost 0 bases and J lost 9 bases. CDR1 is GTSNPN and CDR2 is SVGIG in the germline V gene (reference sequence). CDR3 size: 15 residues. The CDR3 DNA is TGTGCCTGGAGTGTAAGTAGCGGGGGGGCCGGTGAGCAGTTCTTC. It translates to CAWSVSSGGAGEQFF.

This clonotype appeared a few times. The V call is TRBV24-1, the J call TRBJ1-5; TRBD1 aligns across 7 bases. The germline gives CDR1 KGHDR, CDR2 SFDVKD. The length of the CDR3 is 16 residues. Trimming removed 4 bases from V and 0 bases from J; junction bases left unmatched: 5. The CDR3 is CATSDRNRGSNQPQHF. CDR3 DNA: TGTGCCACCAGTGACCGTAACAGGGGTAGCAATCAGCCCCAGCATTTT.

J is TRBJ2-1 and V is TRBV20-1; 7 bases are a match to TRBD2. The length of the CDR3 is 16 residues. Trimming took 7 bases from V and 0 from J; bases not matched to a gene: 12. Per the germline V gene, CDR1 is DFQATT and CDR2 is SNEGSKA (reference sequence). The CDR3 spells CSVRAASGGSYNEQFF. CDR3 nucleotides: TGCAGTGTAAGAGCCGCTAGCGGAGGCTCCTACAATGAGCAGTTCTTC.

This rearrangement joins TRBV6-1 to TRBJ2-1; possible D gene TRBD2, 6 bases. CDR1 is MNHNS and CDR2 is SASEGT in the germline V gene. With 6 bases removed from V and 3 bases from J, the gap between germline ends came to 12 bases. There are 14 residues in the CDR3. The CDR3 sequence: CASRASSVYNEQFF. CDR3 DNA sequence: TGTGCCAGCAGGGCCTCTAGCGTCTACAATGAGCAGTTCTTC.

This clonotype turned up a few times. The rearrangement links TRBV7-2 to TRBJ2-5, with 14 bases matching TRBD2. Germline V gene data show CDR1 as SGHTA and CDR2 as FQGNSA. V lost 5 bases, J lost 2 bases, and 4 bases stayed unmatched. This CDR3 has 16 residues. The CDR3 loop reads CASSPRTSGGQETQYF. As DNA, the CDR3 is TGTGCCAGCAGCCCGCGGACTAGCGGGGGGCAAGAGACCCAGTACTTC.

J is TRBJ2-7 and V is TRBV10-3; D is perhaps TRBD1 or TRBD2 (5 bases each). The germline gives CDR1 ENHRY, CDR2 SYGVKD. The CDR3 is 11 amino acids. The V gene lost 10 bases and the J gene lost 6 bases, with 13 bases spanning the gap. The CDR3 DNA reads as TGTGCCACCTCAATGAGGGGCGAGCAGTACTTC. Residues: CATSMRGEQYF.

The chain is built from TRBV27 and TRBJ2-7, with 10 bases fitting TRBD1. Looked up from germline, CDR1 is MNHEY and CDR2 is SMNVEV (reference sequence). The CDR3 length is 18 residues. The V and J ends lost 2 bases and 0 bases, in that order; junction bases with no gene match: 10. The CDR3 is CASSLVRTGGGSSYEQYF. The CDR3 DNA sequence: TGTGCCAGCAGTTTAGTCCGGACAGGGGGTGGGAGCTCCTACGAGCAGTACTTC.

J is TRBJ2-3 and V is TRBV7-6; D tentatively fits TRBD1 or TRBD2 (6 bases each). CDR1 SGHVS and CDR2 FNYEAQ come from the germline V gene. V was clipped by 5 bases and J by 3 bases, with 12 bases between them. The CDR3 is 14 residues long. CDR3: CASSPGDITDTQYF. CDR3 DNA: TGTGCCAGCAGCCCGGGGGACATAACAGATACGCAGTATTTT.

In nucleotides, the CDR3 is TGTGCCACCAGCAGAGATCAGGGCACCGGGGAGCTGTTTTTT. This encodes CATSRDQGTGELFF. The genes are TRBV15 and TRBJ2-2; D might be TRBD1 (5 bases). The CDR3 is 14 residues long. The germline V and J ends were trimmed by 0 bases and 4 bases, with 6 bases remaining between them. The V gene's germline CDR1 is LNHNV and CDR2 YYDKDF (reference sequence). The full variable domain, in which reference TRBV15 and TRBJ2-2 provide the parts outside the CDR3, is DAMVIQNPRYQVTQFGKPVTLSCSQTLNHNVMYWYQQKSSQAPKLLFHYYDKDFNNEADTPDNFQSRRPNTSFCFLDIRSPGLGDTAMYLCATSRDQGTGELFFGEGSRLTVL.